The 27 T cell receptor beta chains in this list originate from one sample, sequenced in a study of identical twins. TCRdb itself ran the 5' RACE reads through MiXCR, one entry per CDR3 protein. In the table there are about 730,000 distinct CDR3 sequences, around 20% of which are singletons. In addition, the sample was reused for a study of T cells expressing NK-cell markers.

The sequenced material came from PBMCs. The receptor source for this set is a woman in her late teens or twenties in good health.

The chain combines TRBV7-3 with TRBJ2-5; tentatively, D is TRBD1 (6 bases). In germline, CDR1 is SGHTA, CDR2 FQGTGA. The CDR3 consists of 14 residues. V was cut by 5 bases and J by 5 bases, with 15 bases left in between. DNA for the CDR3: TGTGCCAGCAGCCAAGGCTCAGGGGCGGAGACCCAGTACTTC. Protein sequence: CASSQGSGAETQYF.

A word on this clonotype: This may be a read error, as it is one base from a much larger clone. The V call is TRBV9, the J call TRBJ2-1, with 8 bases that match TRBD1. This CDR3 is built from 13 residues. V was pared by 6 bases and J by 10 bases, with 9 bases of the junction left unmatched. Germline lookup yields CDR1 SGDLS and CDR2 YYNGEE. The CDR3 bases are TGTGCCAGCAAGGGAAGCAGGGGGCCGGAGCAGTTCTTC. Translated, it gives CASKGSRGPEQFF.

This clonotype was counted only a few times. The chain joins TRBV20-1 to TRBJ2-7; a possible D gene is TRBD2 (5 bases). The germline CDR1 and CDR2 sequences are DFQATT and SNEGSKA (reference sequence). The V gene lost 3 bases and the J gene lost 3 bases, with 18 bases spanning the gap. This CDR3 comprises 15 residues. In nucleotides, the CDR3 is TGCAGTGCTAGGGGTCCCGGACTTATTATCTACGAGCAGTACTTC. Translating it yields CSARGPGLIIYEQYF.

A few counts support this clonotype. J is TRBJ2-2 and V is TRBV12-3 or TRBV12-4; 10 bases are shared with TRBD1. CDR3 length: 15 amino acids. J gave up 4 bases and V 5 bases, and 4 bases lay outside the gene matches. The CDR3 region is CASSPRDRGTGELFF. The DNA of the CDR3 is TGTGCCAGCAGTCCCCGGGACAGGGGCACCGGGGAGCTGTTTTTT.

The CDR3 coding sequence is TGTGCCAGCAGCGTAGGCCCCGGGAGCTCCTACGAGCAGTACTTC. It specifies CASSVGPGSSYEQYF. The V gene is TRBV9, the J gene TRBJ2-7, with D possibly TRBD2 on 6 matching bases. V shed 0 bases and J shed 0 bases, with 10 bases lying between them. The CDR3 totals 15 residues. Per germline, CDR1 SGDLS and CDR2 YYNGEE.

This clonotype was recorded a few times. The chain recombines TRBV25-1 with TRBJ2-3; D is unclear. Trimming stripped 4 bases from V and 6 bases from J, with 14 bases between. Per germline, CDR1 MGHDK and CDR2 SYGVNS. CDR3 length: 14 residues. CDR3 DNA sequence: TGTGCCAGCAGTGCGCGGCAATACACCGATACGCAGTATTTT. It is translated as CASSARQYTDTQYF.

J is TRBJ2-7 and V is TRBV10-3, with D possibly being TRBD1 (5 bases). The CDR3 is 12 amino acids. Trimming removed 8 bases from V and 3 bases from J, with 11 bases in between. Germline V lookup: CDR1 ENHRY, CDR2 SYGVKD. In nucleotides, the CDR3 is TGTGCCATCCAGGGATTGGGCTACGAGCAGTACTTC. Encoded protein: CAIQGLGYEQYF.

The rearrangement links TRBV6-5 to TRBJ1-5; 7 bases match TRBD1. The trim removed 2 bases at V and 4 bases at J, leaving 5 bases unmatched. From germline, CDR1 is MNHEY and CDR2 SVGAGI. This CDR3 spans 15 amino acids. The CDR3 is CASSYQDRANQPQHF. In DNA, the CDR3 is TGTGCCAGCAGTTACCAAGACAGGGCGAATCAGCCCCAGCATTTT.

The rearrangement links TRBV9 to TRBJ1-4; 7 bases are shared with TRBD1. In germline, CDR1 is SGDLS, CDR2 YYNGEE. CDR3 length: 16 residues. The J segment lost 1 base and the V segment lost 3 bases, leaving 6 bases of the junction unmatched. CDR3 in DNA: TGTGCCAGCAGCGCACACCGGGACAGAACTAATGAAAAACTGTTTTTT. Translation: CASSAHRDRTNEKLFF.

The sample holds a few counts of this clonotype. The chain joins TRBV6-5 to TRBJ1-2; D remains ambiguous. Germline values: CDR1 MNHEY, CDR2 SVGAGI. CDR3 length equals 15 residues. Trimming removed 7 bases from V and 6 bases from J, with 21 bases in between. In DNA, the CDR3 is TGTGCCAGCATTAGACGCGAGGGCTATCCTAATGGCTACACCTTC. Protein product: CASIRREGYPNGYTF.

The chain links TRBV29-1 to TRBJ2-3, with D unresolved. The V gene lost 4 bases and the J gene lost 6 bases, with 5 bases spanning the gap. CDR3 length equals 10 residues. Per the germline V gene, CDR1 is SQVTM and CDR2 is ANQGSEA. This CDR3 reads CSVVGDTQYF. As DNA, the CDR3 is TGCAGCGTTGTAGGGGATACGCAGTATTTT.

This clonotype was picked up a small number of times. The V call is TRBV6-5, the J call TRBJ1-5; D ambiguous. Trimming cost V 2 bases and J 4 bases, with 6 bases left between them. CDR3 length: 13 residues. The germline V gene encodes CDR1 MNHEY and CDR2 SVGAGI. The CDR3 is CASSYQENQPQHF. The CDR3 nucleotides are TGTGCCAGCAGTTACCAGGAAAATCAGCCCCAGCATTTT.

This clonotype was seen only a few times. The chain carries TRBV12-3 or TRBV12-4 and TRBJ2-7; 10 bases match TRBD2. The length of the CDR3 is 16 residues. V shed 4 bases, J shed 3 bases, and the junction held 9 bases outside the gene matches. CDR3 residues: CASSWGPAGGSYEQYF. The CDR3 DNA sequence: TGTGCCAGCAGTTGGGGACCAGCGGGAGGGAGCTACGAGCAGTACTTC.

For this clonotype: The germline gene is not matched at one end of the junction; a read error may be the cause. The chain is built from TRBV9 and TRBJ2-2; 7 positions match TRBD2. The germline CDR1 and CDR2 sequences are SGDLS and YYNGEE. This CDR3 is built from 17 residues. The CDR3 loop reads CASSVPLPGGNTGGLFF. The CDR3, as DNA: TGTGCCAGCAGCGTACCTCTTCCCGGGGGGAACACCGGGGGGCTGTTTTTT.

There are a few counts of this clonotype. The chain combines TRBV4-2 with TRBJ2-4; D not certain. V lost 0 bases and J 7 bases, leaving 22 bases between the germline ends. The CDR3 has 18 residues. Germline V gene sequence: CDR1 LGHNA, CDR2 YNFKEQ. The CDR3 loop reads CASSQDISYSPRGNIQYF. The CDR3 DNA reads TGTGCCAGCAGCCAAGACATTTCATATAGCCCCAGAGGTAACATTCAGTACTTC.

This clonotype occurred a few times. The CDR3 is CASRGTASSSYNEQFF. The CDR3 DNA reads as TGTGCCAGCCGAGGGACAGCCTCCAGCTCCTACAATGAGCAGTTCTTC. V gene TRBV6-1 combines with J gene TRBJ2-1; 7 positions agree with TRBD1. Germline CDR1 and CDR2: MNHNS and SASEGT. Trimming removed 8 bases from V and 0 bases from J; junction bases left unmatched: 10. The CDR3 spans 16 residues.

This clonotype has just a few counts. The V call is TRBV20-1, the J call TRBJ2-1; D is uncertain. V lost 0 bases, J lost 5 bases, and 14 bases lay in between. Germline lookup yields CDR1 DFQATT and CDR2 SNEGSKA (reference sequence). The CDR3 has 15 amino acids. CDR3 bases: TGCAGTGCTAGAGAATCCGGGTACCGGGACAATGAGCAGTTCTTC. Protein sequence: CSARESGYRDNEQFF.

This chain uses TRBV20-1 with TRBJ2-7, with no clear D. The ends were cut back, 6 bases at V and 1 base at J, with 13 bases in the middle. There are 13 residues in the CDR3. CDR1 DFQATT and CDR2 SNEGSKA come from the germline V gene (reference sequence). CDR3 amino acids: CSADAAGSYEQYF. As DNA, the CDR3 is TGCAGTGCAGACGCCGCTGGATCCTACGAGCAGTACTTC.

This clonotype was seen more than once but under ten times. V is TRBV7-9 and J is TRBJ2-1, with no clear D. CDR1 and CDR2 from the germline V gene are SEHNR and FQNEAQ (reference sequence). This CDR3 spans 13 amino acids. The ends were cut back, 10 bases at V and 4 bases at J, with 14 bases in the middle. The CDR3 sequence: CATFDATYNEQFF. The CDR3 DNA reads as TGTGCCACCTTTGACGCAACATACAATGAGCAGTTCTTC.

This clonotype occurred a few times. The CDR3 spells CASSYSSGVNTGELFF. CDR3 sequence (DNA): TGTGCCAGCAGTTACTCCAGCGGGGTGAACACCGGGGAGCTGTTTTTT. The chain recombines TRBV6-2 or TRBV6-3 with TRBJ2-2, with 7 bases that match TRBD2. This CDR3 region has 16 residues. Trimming at V came to 0 bases and at J to 1 base, leaving 2 bases not matched to a gene. Germline V CDR1 and CDR2: MNHEY, SVGEGT.

The gene calls are TRBV6-6 and TRBJ2-5; no clear D. The CDR3 spans 12 residues. V was pared by 5 bases and J by 10 bases, with 14 bases between. Germline values: CDR1 MNHNY, CDR2 SVGAGI (reference sequence). CDR3 coding DNA: TGTGCCAGCAGTGCAAGGACCACAATCCAGTACTTC. It specifies CASSARTTIQYF.

In this sample, this clonotype turned up many times. The V call is TRBV20-1, the J call TRBJ2-1; 9 nucleotides agree with TRBD2. Germline V lookup: CDR1 DFQATT, CDR2 SNEGSKA (reference sequence). V shed 2 bases, J shed 7 bases, and the junction held 6 bases outside the gene matches. This CDR3 contains 14 residues. The chain's CDR3 is CSARQLAGRNEQFF. The DNA for the CDR3 is TGCAGTGCTAGACAACTAGCGGGCCGAAATGAGCAGTTCTTC.

The rearrangement joins TRBV20-1 to TRBJ2-5, with a possible D match to TRBD1 (6 bases). CDR1 is DFQATT, CDR2 SNEGSKA, per germline (reference sequence). Deletions cut 5 bases from V and 2 bases from J, with 15 bases between. There are 14 residues in the CDR3. The CDR3 coding sequence is TGCAGTGCTTGGGACACAGGGCAGCAAGAGACCCAGTACTTC. It yields the protein CSAWDTGQQETQYF.

This clonotype was counted ten times or more. This rearrangement joins TRBV19 to TRBJ2-3; 8 bases are a match to TRBD2. Germline trimming cut 2 bases from V and 5 bases from J; bases unmatched to any gene: 12. The germline CDR1 and CDR2 sequences are LNHDA and SQIVND (reference sequence). The CDR3 runs 17 residues. The CDR3 region has the DNA TGTGCCAGTAGTATACGTACGCTTGCGGGGGGAGGAGATACGCAGTATTTT. This codes for CASSIRTLAGGGDTQYF.

The chain combines TRBV20-1 with TRBJ1-2; 7 positions agree with TRBD1. The CDR3 consists of 15 residues. Germline-derived CDR1 and CDR2 are DFQATT and SNEGSKA (reference sequence). J was trimmed by 2 bases and V by 1 base; bases with no gene match: 7. DNA for the CDR3: TGCAGTGCTAGAGCCCCGCTACAGGGGAACTATGGCTACACCTTC. It codes for CSARAPLQGNYGYTF.

In this sample, this clonotype turned up many times. The rearrangement links TRBV11-2 to TRBJ2-7, with D uncertain. Germline V CDR1 and CDR2: SGHAT, FQNNGV. The CDR3 loop spans 10 amino acids. V lost 5 bases, J lost 7 bases, and 6 bases lay in between. The CDR3 protein is CASSNLEQYF. For the CDR3, the DNA is TGTGCCAGCAGCAACTTAGAGCAGTACTTC.

The rearrangement uses TRBV6-5 and TRBJ1-5; D is undetermined. The CDR3 covers 15 residues. The germline V and J ends were trimmed by 0 bases and 7 bases, with 13 bases remaining between them. Germline values: CDR1 MNHEY, CDR2 SVGAGI. CDR3 region: CASSYSIGMGQPQHF. The CDR3 DNA reads as TGTGCCAGCAGTTACTCTATTGGGATGGGCCAGCCCCAGCATTTT.